The T cell receptor beta chain described here comes from a study of shared clonotypes between healthy human individuals. Turning to this clone: The same CDR3 also results from other DNA sequences found in this sample.

Generated by immunoSEQ multiplex PCR, the TCRdb table keeps only in-frame clones and is missing some. The data hold 2 million to 2.5 million clones, with more than 90% observed a single time. The CDR3 runs 11 residues. Germline CDR1 reads MNHEY; CDR2 reads SVGAGI. Trimming stripped 9 bases from V and 5 bases from J, with 10 bases between. This TCR was sampled from a man aged 18-30 years in good health. The V call is TRBV6-5, the J call TRBJ1-2; no clear D. Sequencing was performed on naive CD4+ T cells sorted from blood. The subset here: CD45RA+ positively selected. CDR3 sequence reads: CASGREYGYTF. CDR3 sequence (DNA): TGTGCCAGTGGACGAGAATATGGCTACACCTTC.